One and the same sample provided the 2 T cell receptor beta chains below, sequenced in a study of blood T cells in healthy people across ages. A sample-barcoded 5' primer and a J-beta primer mix were used in a second PCR of about 7 to 12 cycles. TCRdb ran MiXCR on the 5' RACE reads and lists one entry per CDR3 protein. The data hold approximately 1.5 million distinct CDR3 sequences, with about 45% observed a single time. The sequencing input was blood. These receptors were collected from a woman under 30 in good health.

The V call is TRBV12-3 or TRBV12-4, the J call TRBJ2-3; TRBD2 might be the D (6 bases). The CDR3 runs 13 residues. The V end lost 8 bases, the J end lost 5 bases, and 14 bases lay between the germline ends. The CDR3: CASGVGGRDTQYF. The CDR3 DNA reads as TGTGCCAGCGGGGTGGGGGGACGAGATACGCAGTATTTT.

The chain employs TRBV6-1 and TRBJ1-1, with TRBD1 as a possible D gene (5 bases). The germline V gene encodes CDR1 MNHNS and CDR2 SASEGT. V was cut by 6 bases and J by 0 bases, with 11 bases left in between. The CDR3 contains 14 residues. Here the CDR3 reads CASRDSRMNTEAFF. CDR3 DNA: TGTGCCAGCAGAGACAGCCGAATGAACACTGAAGCTTTCTTT.